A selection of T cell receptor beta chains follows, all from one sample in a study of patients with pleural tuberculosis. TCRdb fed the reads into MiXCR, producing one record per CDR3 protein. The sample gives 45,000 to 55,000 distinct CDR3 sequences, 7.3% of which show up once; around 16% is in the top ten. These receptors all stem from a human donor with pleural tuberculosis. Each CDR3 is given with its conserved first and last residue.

CASSSRDRGSDEQYF	TRBJ2-7	15	TRBV12-3/TRBV12-4
CASSYRTGEETQYF	TRBJ2-5	14	TRBV11-2
CASSTPPGQSSYNEQFF	TRBJ2-1	17	TRBV12-3/TRBV12-4
CASSQESGAEAFF	TRBJ1-1	13	TRBV4-1
CASSPTVSSYNEQFF	TRBJ2-1	15	TRBV12-3/TRBV12-4
CASSFFQGAGYF	TRBJ2-7	12	TRBV28
CASRSGQGYMNTEAFF	TRBJ1-1	16	TRBV12-3/TRBV12-4
CASTPSGNEQFF	TRBJ2-1	12	TRBV6-1
CASSPRTSGREENIQYF	TRBJ2-4	17	TRBV12-3/TRBV12-4
CSANYLAGAYNEQFF	TRBJ2-1	15	TRBV20-1